The 6 T cell receptor beta chains listed next were all sequenced from one sample in a study of tumor-infiltrating lymphocytes in primary liver carcinoma. Production of TCR beta cDNA used 400 to 600 ng total RNA together with a constant-region primer. Library construction for TCR beta comprised three nested multiplex PCR rounds performed with slightly modified ARM-PCR. For approximately 9 cycles apiece, the opening two PCR rounds ran with TRBV1-TRBV30 forward primers and a C-beta reverse primer. TCRdb ran MiXCR on the multiplex PCR reads and lists one entry per CDR3 protein. The sample yields more than 100,000 distinct CDR3 sequences, around two thirds seen once. For each extraction, RNA and DNA were obtained together from about 19-30 mg of unsorted bulk tissue. The sample consisted of liver tumor tissue from sampling region 1. Subset denoted: tumor region T1, superior pole. These receptors came from a woman aged 55-69 years with primary liver carcinoma and hepatitis B virus infection.

Turning to this clonotype: A junction boundary mismatches the germline segment, possibly from a read error. J is TRBJ2-5 and V is TRBV11-2; TRBD2 might be the D (6 bases). From germline, CDR1 is SGHAT and CDR2 FQNNGV. There are 12 residues in the CDR3. CDR3 protein: CASSPEAGIQYF. DNA of the CDR3: TGTGCCAGCAGCCCCGAGGCGGGGATCCAGTATTTC.

Details on this clonotype: Just one base apart from a much larger clone, this may be a read error. The chain uses TRBV12-3 or TRBV12-4 and TRBJ2-3, with TRBD2 matching 10 bases. The CDR3 spans 18 residues. The CDR3 nucleotides read TGTGCCAGCAGTTTTGGGCTAGCGGGAGTGAGCGGCACAGATACGCTGTATTTT. Residues: CASSFGLAGVSGTDTLYF.

V usage is TRBV5-1 and J usage is TRBJ2-7; the D gene could be TRBD1 or TRBD2 (5 bases each). Trimming cost V 7 bases and J 0 bases, with 11 bases left between them. The CDR3 is 13 residues long. Germline loops: CDR1 SGHRS, CDR2 YFSETQ. CDR3: CASERGFSYEQYF. In DNA, the CDR3 is TGCGCCAGCGAGAGGGGATTCTCCTACGAGCAGTACTTC.

This rearrangement joins TRBV6-5 to TRBJ1-3; D call uncertain. Trimming shortened V by 2 bases and J by 4 bases, and 18 bases separated the two germline ends. CDR1 and CDR2 (germline): MNHEY, SVGAGI. This CDR3 has 17 amino acids. The chain's CDR3 is CASSYRFQCGSGNTIYF. CDR3 in DNA: TGTGCCAGCAGTTACCGGTTCCAATGCGGATCGGGAAACACCATATATTTT.

A word on this clonotype: Likely a read error: the CDR3 ends without its conserved phenylalanine or tryptophan. This chain joins TRBV11-1 and TRBJ2-1; D not certain. Per the germline V gene, CDR1 is SGHAT and CDR2 is FQDESV (reference sequence). V shed 3 bases and J shed 7 bases, with 10 bases lying between them. The CDR3 extends over 13 amino acids. CDR3 nucleotide sequence: TGTGCCAGCAGCTTTGGCACGGGTAATGAGCAGTTCATC. As protein: CASSFGTGNEQFI.

Points on this clonotype: This may arise from a read error, as a much more abundant clone is one base away. The chain couples TRBV14 to TRBJ2-3; TRBD2 is a possible D gene (6 bases). Trimming left V 7 bases short and J 2 bases short, with 19 bases between. The CDR3 sequence is 16 residues long. Per the germline V gene, CDR1 is SGHDN and CDR2 is FVKESK. The DNA of the CDR3 is TGTGCCAGCAACCAGGCCGCGGGGCTATACACAGATACGCAGTATTTT. It specifies CASNQAAGLYTDTQYF. The whole variable domain, filled in from reference TRBV14 and TRBJ2-3, reads EAGVTQFPSHSVIEKGQTVTLRCDPISGHDNLYWYRRVMGKEIKFLLHFVKESKQDESGMPNNRFLAERTGGTYSTLKVQPAELEDSGVYFCASNQAAGLYTDTQYFGPGTRLTVL.